This T cell receptor beta chain was sequenced for a study of T cell responses to AZD1222 COVID-19 vaccine. Study conclusions and caveats: Repertoires were collected only later (after the peak T cell response had occurred). At baseline, just 5 or 6 AZD1222 recipients tested seropositive.

The CDR3 consists of 16 residues. Germline CDR1 and CDR2: KGHSH and LQKENI. The germline V and J ends were trimmed by 1 base and 4 bases, with 14 bases remaining between them. The data were produced by immunoSEQ multiplex PCR, yet TCRdb's version contains in-frame clones alone and is incomplete. The sample records approximately 140,000 clones, about 93% being singletons. Comments on this clone: What it binds is unknown.

The clonotype originates from an adult in good health. The material sequenced was peripheral blood, taken on day 0 of AZD1222 vaccination. The rearrangement links TRBV18 to TRBJ1-3; maybe TRBD1 (5 bases). For the CDR3, the DNA is TGTGCCAGCTCACCACGAGGAGGGGCCGGGGGAAACACCATATATTTT. Translated, it gives CASSPRGGAGGNTIYF.